The T cell receptor beta chain described here comes from a study of shared clonotypes between healthy human individuals. Study findings and constraints: Despite large depth, sorted-subset datasets appeared incompletely sequenced.

In the source study's methods: Without quality scores, immunoSEQ junctional reads could not be filtered like full-length reads. Produced via immunoSEQ multiplex PCR; TCRdb's table is partial and in-frame only. V and J calls and clone size are those listed in that table; D and trimming were worked out from the DNA. Of 2.3 million or so clones in the sample, approximately 93% were seen once. There are 15 residues in the CDR3. Trimming removed 3 bases from V and 2 bases from J; junction bases left unmatched: 6. In germline, CDR1 is SGDLS, CDR2 YYNGEE. For this clone: Its cognate antigen is unknown.

The TCR comes from a young man in good health. Some clones in this sample may be carry-over from other donors' samples. What was sequenced was naive CD4+ T cells from PBMCs. Subset: CD45RA+ positively selected. This chain links TRBV9 with TRBJ2-5, with TRBD1 identical over 8 bases. The CDR3 coding sequence is TGTGCCAGCAGCGCCAGGGGGCAGGGGCAAGAGACCCAGTACTTC. The encoded protein is CASSARGQGQETQYF. The variable domain in full, with the rest retrieved from reference TRBV9 and TRBJ2-5, is DSGVTQTPKHLITATGQRVTLRCSPRSGDLSVYWYQQSLDQGLQFLIQYYNGEERAKGNILERFSAQQFPDLHSELNLSSLELGDSALYFCASSARGQGQETQYFGPGTRLLVL.